Presented here are 18 T cell receptor beta chains from one specimen sequenced in a study of blood T cell repertoires in COVID-19. Only in-frame clones appear in the TCRdb table, and some are missing; sequencing was by immunoSEQ multiplex PCR. In the table there are more than 300,000 clones, roughly four fifths of which are singletons. The sequenced sample was PBMCs or T cells enriched from blood (not recorded which). These receptors all come from a woman between 45 and 60 years old who had recovered from COVID-19.

The chain carries TRBV6-2 or TRBV6-3 and TRBJ1-2, with 9 bases fitting TRBD1. Germline CDR1 MNHEY, CDR2 SVGEGT. V trimming: 6 bases; J trimming: 8 bases; junction bases outside the gene matches: 7. CDR3 size: 13 residues. CDR3 DNA: TGTGCCAGCAGCTTGGGACAGGGAGGCGGCTACACCTTC. Its protein is CASSLGQGGGYTF.

The chain is built from TRBV19 and TRBJ1-5; TRBD1 agrees at 7 bases. V trimming: 4 bases; J trimming: 0 bases; junction bases outside the gene matches: 12. The germline CDR1 and CDR2 sequences are LNHDA and SQIVND (reference sequence). The CDR3 loop spans 18 amino acids. The CDR3 protein is CASSTPFGTDDSNQPQHF. The CDR3 DNA reads TGTGCCAGTAGTACCCCCTTTGGGACAGACGATAGCAATCAGCCCCAGCATTTT.

A single count supports this clone. The genes are TRBV6-2 or TRBV6-3 and TRBJ2-5; 7 positions agree with TRBD1. This CDR3 is built from 14 residues. Trimming cost V 5 bases and J 5 bases; bases outside gene matches: 8. Per germline, CDR1 MNHEY and CDR2 SVGEGT. This CDR3 reads CASSDLDRAETQYF. Written as DNA, the CDR3 is TGTGCCAGCAGTGACCTCGACAGGGCCGAGACCCAGTACTTC.

The V call is TRBV19, the J call TRBJ2-3; TRBD2 agrees at 14 bases. The CDR3 totals 15 residues. Germline-derived CDR1 and CDR2 are LNHDA and SQIVND (reference sequence). V shed 7 bases and J 4 bases; nucleotides not matched to a gene: 4. Here the CDR3 reads CASKRGLAGADTQYF. The CDR3, as DNA: TGTGCCAGTAAGAGGGGACTAGCGGGAGCAGATACGCAGTATTTT.

The chain employs TRBV19 and TRBJ1-1; 7 nucleotides match TRBD1. This CDR3 comprises 15 residues. CDR1 and CDR2 from the germline V gene are LNHDA and SQIVND (reference sequence). With 1 base clipped from V and 3 bases from J, the junction kept 5 bases outside the gene matches. The CDR3 protein is CASSIGQGRDTEAFF. Written as DNA, the CDR3 is TGTGCCAGTAGTATAGGACAGGGTAGGGACACTGAAGCTTTCTTT.

The V and J genes are TRBV30 and TRBJ1-2, with 8 positions matching TRBD1. The trim removed 5 bases at V and 7 bases at J, leaving 12 bases unmatched. Germline CDR1 reads GTSNPN; CDR2 reads SVGIG (reference sequence). The CDR3 spans 14 residues. The CDR3 here is CAWGTPGGASGYTF. CDR3 DNA sequence: TGTGCCTGGGGAACTCCAGGGGGCGCGAGTGGCTACACCTTC. Full variable domain (remainder filled in from reference TRBV30 and TRBJ1-2): SQTIHQWPATLVQPVGSPLSLECTVEGTSNPNLYWYRQAAGRGLQLLFYSVGIGQISSEVPQNLSASRPQDRQFILSSKKLLLSDSGFYLCAWGTPGGASGYTFGSGTRLTVV.

A remark on this clone: Within the sample, other DNA sequences also encode this same CDR3. The J gene is TRBJ1-6, the V gene TRBV6-5; D possibly corresponds to TRBD1 (6 bases). The CDR3 contains 14 residues. V was clipped by 2 bases and J by 7 bases, with 9 bases between them. Germline assignment: CDR1 MNHEY and CDR2 SVGAGI. The CDR3 protein is CASSYRQGNSPLHF. The DNA for the CDR3 is TGTGCCAGCAGTTACAGGCAGGGGAATTCACCCCTCCACTTT.

This clone turned up a few times. The V gene is TRBV27, the J gene TRBJ2-1; 8 bases align to TRBD2. V gave up 2 bases and J gave up 9 bases; unmatched junction bases: 12. The germline gives CDR1 MNHEY, CDR2 SMNVEV (reference sequence). The CDR3 sequence is 16 residues long. CDR3 bases: TGTGCCAGCAGTTTACTTGCGGGGGGAGGGGGTAGTGAGCAGTTCTTC. This sequence encodes CASSLLAGGGGSEQFF.

The J gene is TRBJ2-1, the V gene TRBV3-1 (or the pseudogene TRBV3-2), with TRBD2 matching over 8 bases. The CDR3 consists of 15 residues. The germline CDR1 and CDR2 sequences are LGHDT and YNNKEL (reference sequence). V lost 2 bases, J lost 6 bases, and 6 bases stayed unmatched. CDR3 nucleotide sequence: TGTGCCAGCAGCCAACTAGCGGGTGCTGGCAATGAGCAGTTCTTC. Protein: CASSQLAGAGNEQFF.

V is TRBV24-1 and J is TRBJ2-1, with no clear D. Trimming pared 2 bases from V and 4 bases from J, leaving 5 bases between. This CDR3 spans 13 amino acids. The germline V gene has CDR1 KGHDR and CDR2 SFDVKD. The CDR3 is CATSDSGYNEQFF. Written as DNA, the CDR3 is TGTGCCACCAGTGATTCCGGGTACAATGAGCAGTTCTTC.

The CDR3 protein is CASSFMGQGGDTQYF. In nucleotides, the CDR3 is TGTGCCAGCAGCTTTATGGGACAGGGTGGGGATACGCAGTATTTT. This chain links TRBV11-3 with TRBJ2-3; 9 positions agree with TRBD1. CDR3 length: 15 residues. Germline V CDR1 and CDR2: SGHNT, YENEEA. With 3 bases clipped from V and 6 bases from J, the junction kept 7 bases outside the gene matches.

V and J are TRBV6-6 and TRBJ2-2, with D possibly matching TRBD1 (5 bases). Trimming took 3 bases from V and 4 from J, leaving 9 bases between them. Germline loops: CDR1 MNHNY, CDR2 SVGAGI (reference sequence). The CDR3 totals 14 residues. CDR3 sequence: CASSYGASTGELFF. The CDR3 DNA follows: TGTGCCAGCAGTTATGGGGCAAGCACCGGGGAGCTGTTTTTT.

This clone occurred once. The chain carries TRBV11-2 and TRBJ2-7; TRBD1 matches at 7 bases. The trim removed 0 bases at V and 5 bases at J, leaving 4 bases unmatched. The germline V gene encodes CDR1 SGHAT and CDR2 FQNNGV. The CDR3 consists of 14 residues. CDR3 protein: CASSLDRGSHEQYF. The CDR3 bases are TGTGCCAGCAGCTTAGACAGGGGGTCGCACGAGCAGTACTTC.

V and J are TRBV29-1 and TRBJ2-7; 9 bases are a match to TRBD2. This CDR3 is built from 14 residues. With V trimmed by 4 bases and J by 5 bases, 9 bases remained unmatched. Germline values: CDR1 SQVTM, CDR2 ANQGSEA. The CDR3 reads CSVGNSGRDHEQYF. Here the CDR3 DNA reads TGCAGCGTTGGGAATAGCGGGAGAGACCACGAGCAGTACTTC.

The V and J genes are TRBV19 and TRBJ1-6; the D gene is possibly TRBD1 (6 bases). In germline, CDR1 is LNHDA, CDR2 SQIVND (reference sequence). This CDR3 has 16 amino acids. V was trimmed by 9 bases and J by 7 bases, leaving 22 bases between them. The CDR3 here is CASQTGGPNRNSPLHF. CDR3 coding DNA: TGTGCCAGCCAAACCGGGGGGCCGAACCGAAATTCACCCCTCCACTTT.

The chain employs TRBV21-1 and TRBJ1-5. TRBV21-1 is reported as a pseudogene. This CDR3 is 14 amino acids long. The CDR3 DNA reads as TGTGCCAGCAGTGGAATTGGAGGCGATCAGCCCCAGCATTTT. Its protein product is CASSGIGGDQPQHF.

The count of this clone is one. The rearrangement uses TRBV11-1 and TRBJ1-1; D unresolved. From germline, CDR1 is SGHAT and CDR2 FQDESV (reference sequence). The CDR3 is 14 amino acids. V shed 0 bases and J shed 3 bases, with 8 bases lying between them. The CDR3 bases are TGTGCCAGCAGCTTAGCCAGGAGGGACACTGAAGCTTTCTTT. Its protein product is CASSLARRDTEAFF.

J is TRBJ2-7 and V is TRBV11-2, with TRBD2 identical over 12 bases. CDR1 SGHAT and CDR2 FQNNGV come from the germline V gene. This CDR3 is built from 15 residues. Trimming at V came to 5 bases and at J to 2 bases, leaving 4 bases not matched to a gene. Written as DNA, the CDR3 is TGTGCCAGCAGCCCCGGACTAGCGGGGACCTACGAGCAGTACTTC. Its translation: CASSPGLAGTYEQYF.